This TCR beta chain was obtained from a study of Graves' ophthalmopathy and Graves' hyperthyroidism. As to this clonotype: Its matching antigen is unknown.

The germline V gene has CDR1 SNHLY and CDR2 FYNNEI. CDR3 size: 16 residues. V lost 6 bases, J lost 6 bases, and 8 bases stayed unmatched. Study observations and caveats: Blood also contained most of the expanded thyroid clonotypes above 0.001 frequency.

RNA transcripts yielded amplified TCR beta CDR3 regions. A first-round RT-PCR used HTBI primers, followed by a second-round multiplex PCR. TCRdb re-called the multiplex PCR reads with MiXCR, one entry per CDR3 protein. Of about 740,000 distinct CDR3 sequences listed, roughly 40% are singletons. The source of this sequence is an adult man with Graves' ophthalmopathy. Sequences were obtained from peripheral blood. V and J are TRBV2 and TRBJ2-1, with 13 nucleotides matching TRBD2. The CDR3 DNA sequence: TGTGCCAGCAGGGCGAGACTAGCGGGGGGTATCAATGAGCAGTTCTTC. As protein: CASRARLAGGINEQFF. The full variable domain, rest sourced from reference TRBV2 and TRBJ2-1, is EPEVTQTPSHQVTQMGQEVILRCVPISNHLYFYWYRQILGQKVEFLVSFYNNEISEKSEIFDDQFSVERPDGSNFTLKIRSTKLEDSAMYFCASRARLAGGINEQFFGPGTRLTVL.